This TCR beta chain came from a study of blood T cell repertoires in COVID-19. Study information: Material from acute and convalescent COVID-19 was sourced from the United States, Italy and Spain.

As processed by the authors: Reference gene primers were amplified, and this amplification served to estimate nucleated cell counts. Only in-frame clones appear in the TCRdb table, and some are missing; sequencing was by immunoSEQ multiplex PCR. The V and J calls and the clone size are those of that table, but D and trimming were determined from the DNA. The table lists 190,000 or so clones, just under 90% of them singletons. The sequencing sample was made of peripheral blood. This receptor was identified in a woman under 30 who had recovered from COVID-19.

CDR3 loop: CASSLGTGGDEQYF. In nucleotides, the CDR3 is TGCGCCAGCAGCTTGGGGACAGGGGGCGACGAGCAGTACTTC. This rearrangement joins TRBV5-1 to TRBJ2-7; 11 bases line up with TRBD1. CDR3 length equals 14 residues. V was pared by 0 bases and J by 5 bases, with 1 base of the junction left unmatched. CDR1 and CDR2 (germline): SGHRS, YFSETQ.